A single sample is the source of the 11 T cell receptor beta chains below, sequenced in a study of cytomegalovirus exposure and HLA in healthy donors. Primers included in the PCR were 60 Vbeta and 13 Jbeta primers. Sequencing used immunoSEQ multiplex PCR; TCRdb keeps in-frame clones, though not all of them. This sample has about 100,000 clones, with roughly 80% found just once. Sequencing was performed on PBMCs. These receptors came from a man in his forties or fifties in good health and CMV-seronegative.

CDR3: CASSQITGRGDGYTF. CDR3 nucleotides: TGTGCCAGCTCACAAATTACAGGGAGGGGAGATGGCTACACCTTC. The chain is built from TRBV18 and TRBJ1-2, with D possibly TRBD1 on 6 matching bases. The V and J ends lost 4 bases and 6 bases respectively, with 18 bases between them. This CDR3 comprises 15 residues. The germline gives CDR1 KGHSH, CDR2 LQKENI.

This clone was seen only a few times. The chain uses TRBV7-9 and TRBJ2-7, with 9 bases that match TRBD1. This CDR3 comprises 15 residues. Germline assignment: CDR1 SEHNR and CDR2 FQNEAQ (reference sequence). V was pared by 5 bases and J by 2 bases, with 7 bases of the junction left unmatched. CDR3 region: CASSPLDRGTYEQYF. The CDR3, as DNA: TGTGCCAGCAGCCCCCTGGACAGGGGAACCTACGAGCAGTACTTC.

The chain couples TRBV5-1 to TRBJ2-5, with a tentative D call TRBD1 (6 bases). This CDR3 has 17 residues. Trimming shortened V by 1 base and J by 1 base, and 17 bases separated the two germline ends. CDR1 SGHRS and CDR2 YFSETQ come from the germline V gene. CDR3 amino acids: CASSLSRSSRGQETQYF. CDR3 in DNA: TGCGCCAGCAGCTTGTCCAGGTCGAGCAGGGGCCAAGAGACCCAGTACTTC.

The V call is TRBV29-1, the J call TRBJ2-5, with TRBD2 matching 7 bases. This CDR3 region has 11 residues. The V segment lost 5 bases and the J segment 5 bases; nucleotides outside the gene matches: 2. Germline-derived CDR1 and CDR2 are SQVTM and ANQGSEA. The CDR3 region has the DNA TGCAGCGTTCAGGGAGGGGAGACCCAGTACTTC. Protein sequence: CSVQGGETQYF.

J is TRBJ2-7 and V is TRBV5-1, with 8 bases lining up with TRBD2. Germline assignment: CDR1 SGHRS and CDR2 YFSETQ. The CDR3 sequence is 15 residues long. Losses at the gene ends were 3 bases for V and 1 base for J; bases not matched to a gene: 6. The CDR3 DNA sequence: TGCGCCAGCAGCTCACGGACTAGCCCTTCCTACGAGCAGTACTTC. Translation: CASSSRTSPSYEQYF. The variable domain in full, completed from reference TRBV5-1 and TRBJ2-7, reads KAGVTQTPRYLIKTRGQQVTLSCSPISGHRSVSWYQQTPGQGLQFLFEYFSETQRNKGNFPGRFSGRQFSNSRSEMNVSTLELGDSALYLCASSSRTSPSYEQYFGPGTRLTVT.

This sequence joins TRBV15 and TRBJ2-7; weak D call: TRBD1 (6 bases). CDR3 length: 13 residues. The germline CDR1 and CDR2 sequences are LNHNV and YYDKDF (reference sequence). Deletions cut 3 bases from V and 4 bases from J, with 10 bases between. The CDR3, as DNA: TGTGCCACCAGCAGGGAACAGGGTTACGAGCAGTACGTC. Its protein is CATSREQGYEQYV.

With regard to this clone: A junction boundary mismatches the germline segment, possibly from a read error. The genes are TRBV13 and TRBJ1-1; 8 positions agree with TRBD1. Germline lookup yields CDR1 PRHDT and CDR2 FYEKMQ (reference sequence). The CDR3 has 14 residues. CDR3 coding DNA: TGTGCCAGCAGCCTAGGACAGGGTTTCACTGAAGCTTTCTTT. Its translation: CASSLGQGFTEAFF. The whole variable domain, remainder taken from reference TRBV13 and TRBJ1-1, is AAGVIQSPRHLIKEKRETATLKCYPIPRHDTVYWYQQGPGQDPQFLISFYEKMQSDKGSIPDRFSAQQFSDYHSELNMSSLELGDSALYFCASSLGQGFTEAFFGQGTRLTVV.

This clone showed up just a few times. This chain uses TRBV6-6 with TRBJ2-5; perhaps TRBD2 as D (5 bases). The CDR3 covers 15 residues. The V and J ends lost 4 bases and 1 base respectively, with 13 bases between them. The V gene's germline CDR1 is MNHNY and CDR2 SVGAGI (reference sequence). Written as DNA, the CDR3 is TGTGCCAGCAGTTTTCCCCCGGGATCCCAAGAGACCCAGTACTTC. Its protein is CASSFPPGSQETQYF.

V gene TRBV27 combines with J gene TRBJ2-5; 9 nucleotides line up with TRBD1. J gave up 0 bases and V 5 bases, and 7 bases lay outside the gene matches. The CDR3 covers 16 residues. CDR1 MNHEY and CDR2 SMNVEV come from the germline V gene (reference sequence). The CDR3 protein is CASSLLGQGHQETQYF. CDR3 nucleotides: TGTGCCAGCAGTCTACTGGGACAGGGTCACCAAGAGACCCAGTACTTC.

In this sample, this clone turned up once. CDR3 in amino acids: CASSPGIPLSNTEAFF. The CDR3 DNA sequence: TGTGCCAGCAGTCCAGGGATTCCCCTATCGAACACTGAAGCTTTCTTT. This chain joins TRBV21-1 and TRBJ1-1; no check of the table's D call, TRBD1, against the DNA was made. TRBV21-1 is flagged as a pseudogene. The CDR3 totals 16 residues.

The chain carries TRBV2 and TRBJ1-1; D uncertain. Trimming shortened V by 10 bases and J by 4 bases, and 16 bases separated the two germline ends. Germline V gene data show CDR1 as SNHLY and CDR2 as FYNNEI. The CDR3 covers 13 residues. The CDR3: CATLQNLGTEAFF. In DNA form, the CDR3 reads TGTGCCACCCTACAGAACTTGGGCACTGAAGCTTTCTTT.